Shown below are 20 T cell receptor beta chains from a single sample sequenced in a study of blood T cells in healthy people across ages (dated by TCRdb to the mid-2010s). Receptor libraries were prepared by 5' RACE. Reads for this sample came from an Illumina HiSeq 2500. A second roughly 7 to 11 cycle PCR used a sample-barcoded 5' primer and a J-beta primer mix. TCRdb reworked the public reads: Q25 trimming with fastp, MiXCR clone assembly, productive beta chains retained. For every CDR3 protein sequence, its rows merge into one entry that carries the most common genes and DNA. The sample data list about a million distinct CDR3 sequences, and 51% of these were observed just once. The ten largest make up about 20% of the sample. Material for sequencing was blood. These receptor sequences come from an older woman in good health.

The V call is TRBV4-3, the J call TRBJ2-1; D tentatively reads TRBD1 or TRBD2 (5 bases each). CDR1 LGHNA and CDR2 YSLEER come from the germline V gene. V gave up 3 bases and J gave up 9 bases, with 15 bases separating them. This CDR3 contains 14 residues. DNA of the CDR3: TGCGCCAGCAGCCAGGGGACCACTCCGGCTGAGCAGTTCTTC. The encoded protein is CASSQGTTPAEQFF.

The DNA of the CDR3 is TGTGCCAGCAGCCAATCCCGGACTGAGCAGTTCTTC. The encoded protein is CASSQSRTEQFF. J is TRBJ2-1 and V is TRBV3-1; D is undetermined. The germline V gene has CDR1 LGHDT and CDR2 YNNKEL (reference sequence). Deletions cut 2 bases from V and 9 bases from J, with 8 bases between. The CDR3 spans 12 residues.

This clonotype has a handful of counts. The V and J genes are TRBV4-2 and TRBJ2-3; D unresolved. V was shortened by 0 bases and J by 2 bases, with 12 bases between the two germline ends. Germline V gene data show CDR1 as LGHNA and CDR2 as YNFKEQ. CDR3 size: 16 residues. The CDR3 here is CASSQEPRPFTDTQYF. The CDR3 bases are TGTGCCAGCAGCCAAGAACCCCGACCGTTCACAGATACGCAGTATTTT.

The chain joins TRBV7-2 to TRBJ2-3; no firm D call. This CDR3 is built from 14 residues. The germline V gene encodes CDR1 SGHTA and CDR2 FQGNSA. V was pared by 0 bases and J by 2 bases, with 6 bases between. CDR3: CASSLAIHTDTQYF. The CDR3, as DNA: TGTGCCAGCAGCTTAGCTATCCACACAGATACGCAGTATTTT.

The J gene is TRBJ2-3, the V gene TRBV9, with no clear D. Germline V gives CDR1 SGDLS, CDR2 YYNGEE. The CDR3 contains 13 residues. Trimming took 3 bases from V and 6 from J, leaving 11 bases between them. CDR3 in DNA: TGTGCCAGCAGCGACGGATCCTCGGATACGCAGTATTTT. Protein product: CASSDGSSDTQYF.

This clonotype was detected a few times. The chain recombines TRBV28 with TRBJ1-2; D gene uncertain. CDR3 size: 15 residues. Germline V gene sequence: CDR1 MDHEN, CDR2 SYDVKM. Trimming took 7 bases from V and 8 from J, leaving 23 bases between them. The CDR3 bases are TGTGCCAGCAAGGGTCTGCAGACACTCTTGCGGGGCTACACCTTC. Its translation: CASKGLQTLLRGYTF.

J is TRBJ1-4 and V is TRBV7-9, with D maybe TRBD1 (6 bases). The V gene lost 6 bases and the J gene lost 1 base, with 9 bases spanning the gap. Per germline, CDR1 SEHNR and CDR2 FQNEAQ (reference sequence). This CDR3 has 14 residues. The CDR3 bases are TGTGCCAGCAGTAAACAGGGAACTAATGAAAAACTGTTTTTT. Protein product: CASSKQGTNEKLFF.

The chain uses TRBV4-2 and TRBJ2-1; 12 nucleotides align to TRBD1. V shed 4 bases and J 0 bases; nucleotides not matched to a gene: 10. This CDR3 contains 19 residues. Per germline, CDR1 LGHNA and CDR2 YNFKEQ. This chain's CDR3 is CASSLSGQGAISSYNEQFF. As DNA, the CDR3 is TGTGCCAGCAGCCTCTCGGGACAGGGGGCTATAAGCTCCTACAATGAGCAGTTCTTC.

This clonotype occurred a few times. The rearrangement uses TRBV6-5 and TRBJ2-3; D remains unclear. Trimming took off 8 bases at V and 0 bases at J, with 18 bases between the two ends. This CDR3 has 16 residues. Germline assignment: CDR1 MNHEY and CDR2 SVGAGI. The DNA of the CDR3 is TGTGCCAGCGGCCTAAGTCAGGACGGGAGCACAGATACGCAGTATTTT. Residues: CASGLSQDGSTDTQYF.

The chain uses TRBV27 and TRBJ2-7; 13 bases fit TRBD2. Germline CDR1 and CDR2: MNHEY and SMNVEV (reference sequence). This CDR3 contains 16 residues. After removal of 6 bases from V and 5 bases from J, the junction contained 10 bases not matched to a gene. Here the CDR3 DNA reads TGTGCCAGCAGACCGACTAGCGGGAGGAGATTCCACGAGCAGTACTTC. Translated, it gives CASRPTSGRRFHEQYF.

This clonotype occurred a few times. The gene calls are TRBV28 and TRBJ1-1; D unclear. This CDR3 spans 11 amino acids. Germline loops: CDR1 MDHEN, CDR2 SYDVKM. Between the trimmed V and J ends, which lost 7 bases and 5 bases, there was a span of 8 bases. CDR3 nucleotide sequence: TGTGCCAGCATGGAGTTGACTGAAGCTTTCTTT. It specifies CASMELTEAFF.

The chain joins TRBV18 to TRBJ2-7; no definite D call. CDR1 and CDR2 from the germline V gene are KGHSH and LQKENI. V was pared by 8 bases and J by 3 bases, with 11 bases between. The CDR3 contains 12 residues. The CDR3: CASASGLYEQYF. The CDR3 bases are TGTGCCAGCGCATCCGGGCTCTACGAGCAGTACTTC.

This clonotype is a singleton in its sample. V usage is TRBV18 and J usage is TRBJ1-6; D call uncertain. This CDR3 contains 15 residues. Germline lookup yields CDR1 KGHSH and CDR2 LQKENI. With 0 bases removed from V and 9 bases from J, the gap between germline ends came to 12 bases. The CDR3 region is CASSPPGAIGSPLHF. In DNA form, the CDR3 reads TGTGCCAGCTCACCACCGGGAGCTATAGGTTCACCCCTCCACTTT.

This clonotype was found many times. CDR3 sequence reads: CASSHLGGAGYEQYF. The CDR3, as DNA: TGCGCCAGCAGCCACCTCGGCGGCGCCGGTTACGAGCAGTACTTC. V usage is TRBV4-1 and J usage is TRBJ2-7; D call uncertain. Germline lookup yields CDR1 MGHRA and CDR2 YSYEKL. There are 15 residues in the CDR3. V was shortened by 3 bases and J by 4 bases, with 16 bases between the two germline ends.

The genes are TRBV29-1 and TRBJ2-7; D perhaps matches TRBD1 (5 bases). The germline V gene has CDR1 SQVTM and CDR2 ANQGSEA. The CDR3 has 13 amino acids. The CDR3 DNA is TGCAGTGTTCCTCAGGGTGGGTCCTACGAGCAGTACTTC. The encoded protein is CSVPQGGSYEQYF.

DNA of the CDR3: TGCAGAGCCCTAGCGGGAGGGGCCATGAATACGCAGTATTTT. Its protein product is CRALAGGAMNTQYF. This chain joins TRBV20-1 and TRBJ2-3; TRBD2 matches 12 bases. CDR1 is DFQATT, CDR2 SNEGSKA, per germline (reference sequence). The CDR3 has 14 amino acids.

The J gene is TRBJ1-4, the V gene TRBV6-6; 7 bases agree with TRBD1. V gave up 6 bases and J gave up 6 bases; unmatched junction bases: 13. The V gene's germline CDR1 is MNHNY and CDR2 SVGAGI (reference sequence). The CDR3 runs to 16 residues. The CDR3 loop reads CASRHDGGGADEKLFF. In DNA form, the CDR3 reads TGTGCCAGCAGACACGATGGAGGGGGCGCTGATGAAAAACTGTTTTTT.

CDR3 sequence: CASSQDRWGPYEQYF. The DNA for the CDR3 is TGCGCCAGCAGCCAAGATCGCTGGGGGCCCTACGAGCAGTACTTC. J is TRBJ2-7 and V is TRBV4-1, with a weak D call TRBD1 (6 bases). Trimming left V 0 bases short and J 2 bases short, with 11 bases between. Germline CDR1 and CDR2: MGHRA and YSYEKL. The CDR3 has 15 residues.

In the case of this clonotype: The junction departs from germline at one end; a sequencing error may be responsible. This sequence joins TRBV4-2 and TRBJ1-2, with D perhaps matching TRBD1 (5 bases). Germline lookup yields CDR1 LGHNA and CDR2 YNFKEQ. The CDR3 length is 15 residues. The CDR3 region has the DNA TGTGCCGGCAGCCAAGACTTGGAGACAGCCTATGGCTACACCTTC. It specifies CAGSQDLETAYGYTF.

V usage is TRBV7-8 and J usage is TRBJ2-7; either TRBD1 or TRBD2 may fit D (5 bases each). The germline V gene has CDR1 SGHVS and CDR2 FQNEAQ. The CDR3 extends over 14 amino acids. Between the trimmed V and J ends, which lost 6 bases and 2 bases, there was a span of 14 bases. As DNA, the CDR3 is TGTGCCAGCAGAGCCGGGACCGCCACCTACGAGCAGTACTTC. Protein product: CASRAGTATYEQYF.